The subject of this entry is one TCR beta chain. This clonotype was counted many times. Its recognized antigen is unknown. No quality values exist for individual bases; no much larger clone is one base distant. These data come from a study of T cells in Graves' hyperthyroidism and ophthalmopathy (dated by TCRdb to between 2018 and 2020). Some background on the complete study: A discovery cohort of about 100 patients, 43 with Graves' ophthalmopathy and about 58 with stable Graves' hyperthyroidism, was used to find distinguishing TCR V-J signatures. According to the paper, TCR Vbeta CDR3 sequencing was carried out on roughly 130 peripheral blood samples, which came from fewer than 50 ophthalmopathy, around 75 hyperthyroidism and approximately 17 progressor patients. The roughly 90 discovery patients were divided at random into training and test sets in a 7:3 ratio. Following sampling, methimazole starting at 30 mg daily was given to hyperthyroidism patients, and high-dose intravenous methylprednisolone was given to ophthalmopathy patients. The study also compared thyroid tissue and blood T-cell repertoires from a handful of Graves' hyperthyroidism patients. Whether ophthalmopathy could be predicted prospectively was tested in an independent validation cohort made up of about 20 hyperthyroidism patients plus 17 patients who later progressed to ophthalmopathy.

Patients with uncontrolled infections, other autoimmune diseases, pregnancy or lactation were excluded. Diagnoses relied on clinical symptoms, serum thyroxine and TRAb, thyroid ultrasound and orbital computed tomography. Total RNA was extracted with Trizol reagent, and quality was checked on an Agilent 2100 Bioanalyzer. The investigation overall reported the following: In validation, the model predicted progression to ophthalmopathy with 55% to 71% sensitivity and approximately 72% specificity, a median of 6.5 months before onset. No statistical method was used to fix the sample size in advance, and group allocation was not hidden from the investigators. A model built on a 13 V-J signature distinguished ophthalmopathy from stable hyperthyroidism, reaching about 88% sensitivity and 81% to 83% specificity in cross-validation and 80%/75% in testing. Most expanded thyroid clonotypes (frequency above 0.001) were also detected in blood, suggesting blood repertoires may reflect thyroid immune responses.

The TCR beta CDR3 regions were amplified from the RNA transcripts. The first round of RT-PCR for the TCR CDR3 was performed with the HTBI primer set and the Qiagen OneStep RT-PCR kit. Libraries were constructed in a second round of multiplex PCR, after which size selection and purification were carried out. The libraries were sequenced on an Illumina HiSeq2000 using paired-end 100 bp reads. The authors' analysis ran thus. SOAPnuke was used to process the raw data, throwing out any read that contained adapters or uncalled bases, had a mean Phred below 15, or lacked an exact constant-primer or identifier match. High-quality paired reads were merged with COPE v1.2.5, and unique nucleotide sequences were defined as clonotypes. Clonotypes were aligned to IMGT TRBV, TRBD and TRBJ reference segments using MiTCR v1.1. Analysis was restricted to V-J combinations with a frequency above 0.0001, which covered 98% to 99.2% of repertoires. A TCS score was defined as the ratio of F50 (clonal expansion) to E x V (chaos), with BLOSUM62-based TCRdist applied between CDR3 peptides within each V-J. Welch's t-statistics and random forest reduced fewer than 600 V-J features to roughly 13, which were used in a naive Bayes classifier (R e1071). Thyroid-blood repertoire similarity was quantified with the Morisita-Horn index. TCRdb reprocessed the public reads (quality trimming at Q25 with fastp, clone calling with MiXCR) and kept in-frame beta chains. Duplicate CDR3 protein sequences are folded into a single record with the most common DNA and genes. V and J calls and clone size were set by TCRdb, not the authors. In this sample the table shows about 570,000 distinct CDR3 sequences, about 43% of which occur a single time. Around 19% of the sample is held by the ten biggest clonotypes.

Sequences SGHTA (CDR1) and FQGNSA (CDR2) are obtained from the germline V gene. From cysteine to phenylalanine, the CDR3 is 14 amino acids long. Here the CDR3 DNA is all that survives: 42 bases in frame from base 1. Trimming removed 5 bases from V and 3 bases from J, leaving 8 bases between the germline ends. The TCR comes from an adult woman with Graves' disease, either hyperthyroidism or ophthalmopathy (not recorded which). The sample was peripheral blood or thyroid tissue (not recorded which). Recombination linked TRBV7-2 to TRBJ1-6; the D gene cannot be resolved reliably. The DNA sequence is TGTGCCAGCAGCGACATCAACTATAATTCACCCCTCCACTTT. Its product reads: CASSDINYNSPLHF.